The entry below gives a single TCR beta chain sequence along with its context. Using immunoSEQ multiplex PCR, the repertoire was profiled, and TCRdb retains in-frame clones only, with some absent. The profile covers 300,000 to 400,000 clones, with over 90% appearing a single time and around 6% taken by the ten largest. The sample originates from a study of brain T cells in children with intractable seizures. Time point: blood from clinic visit 5 months post-surgery; TSC patient then seizure free. V was shortened by 0 bases and J by 1 base, with 9 bases between the two germline ends. CDR1 and CDR2 (germline): MGHRA, YSYEKL. The length of the CDR3 is 15 residues.

The chain recombines TRBV4-1 with TRBJ1-2; D gene unclear. This clonotype originated in a boy in the first two years of life with tuberous sclerosis and intractable seizures. This specimen was peripheral blood, taken about 5 months after surgery. The CDR3 DNA reads as TGCGCCAGCAGCCAAGATAAAGGCATTAACTATGGCTACACCTTC. It yields the protein CASSQDKGINYGYTF.